What follows is one T cell receptor (beta chain) and its context. The antigen is undetermined. Germline is not matched at one junction end, which may reflect a read error. CDR3 length: 15 amino acids. Germline V gene lookup returns CDR1 MNHNS and CDR2 SASEGT. Before thyroid surgery, none of the patients had received any treatment. Original processing methods: The study's classifier, a distant-metastasis tool for papillary thyroid cancer, was built using CDR3 differences across clinicopathological groups. TCRdb re-processed the PCR reads through MiXCR. TCRdb assigned the V and J calls; the authors' analysis was not used. The sample includes 25,000 to 30,000 clones, about 15% seen only once; the top ten take around 4.5%. This sample is part of a study of metastatic and nonmetastatic thyroid tumors. Regarding the study as a whole: In both blood and tumor samples, TCR beta diversity was reported significantly higher for malignant than benign nodules.

The rearrangement links TRBV6-1 to TRBJ1-1, with D perhaps matching TRBD1 (5 bases). The sequence derives from a female donor with papillary thyroid cancer or a benign thyroid nodule (not recorded which). Some clones in this sample may be carry-over from other donors' samples. The specimen sequenced was blood. In nucleotides, the CDR3 is TGTGCCAGCACCACCGGGAGTGCCCGGGGCACTGAAGCCTTCTTT. Translation: CASTTGSARGTEAFF.